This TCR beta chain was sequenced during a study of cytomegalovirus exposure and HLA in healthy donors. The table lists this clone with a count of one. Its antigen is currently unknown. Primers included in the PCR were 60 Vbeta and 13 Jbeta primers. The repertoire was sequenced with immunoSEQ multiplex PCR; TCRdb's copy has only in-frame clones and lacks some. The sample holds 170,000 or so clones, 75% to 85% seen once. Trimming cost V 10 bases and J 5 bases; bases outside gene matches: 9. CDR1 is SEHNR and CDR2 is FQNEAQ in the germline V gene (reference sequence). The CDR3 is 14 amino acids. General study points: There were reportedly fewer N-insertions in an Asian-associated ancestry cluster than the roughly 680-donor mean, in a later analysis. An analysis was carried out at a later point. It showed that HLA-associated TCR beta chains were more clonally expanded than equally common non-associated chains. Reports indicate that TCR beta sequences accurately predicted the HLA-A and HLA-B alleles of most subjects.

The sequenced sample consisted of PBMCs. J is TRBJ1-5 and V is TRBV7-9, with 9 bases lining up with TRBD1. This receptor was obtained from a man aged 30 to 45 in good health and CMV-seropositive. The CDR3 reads CATRDREGDQPQHF. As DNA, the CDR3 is TGTGCCACTCGGGACAGGGAGGGGGATCAGCCCCAGCATTTT.